This TCR beta chain was identified during a study of T cell responses to AZD1222 COVID-19 vaccine. Study-wide points: The study sampled repertoires only after the peak T cell response.

The repertoire was sequenced with immunoSEQ multiplex PCR; TCRdb's copy has only in-frame clones and lacks some. Of 250,000 to 300,000 clones in the sample, almost 95% were seen once. The germline V gene encodes CDR1 SNHLY and CDR2 FYNNEI. V lost 4 bases and J lost 1; bases outside the gene matches: 13. The CDR3 is 18 amino acids. On this clone: Its antigen is undetermined.

V is TRBV2 and J is TRBJ2-5; 9 bases are shared with TRBD2. The source is an adult who received the AZD1222 COVID-19 vaccine. This material consisted of peripheral blood, taken 28 days after the second AZD1222 dose. Written as DNA, the CDR3 is TGTGCCAGCAGTGGCCTGGCGGTAGCGGGGGCCTCCCAAGAGACCCAGTACTTC. Its translation is CASSGLAVAGASQETQYF.